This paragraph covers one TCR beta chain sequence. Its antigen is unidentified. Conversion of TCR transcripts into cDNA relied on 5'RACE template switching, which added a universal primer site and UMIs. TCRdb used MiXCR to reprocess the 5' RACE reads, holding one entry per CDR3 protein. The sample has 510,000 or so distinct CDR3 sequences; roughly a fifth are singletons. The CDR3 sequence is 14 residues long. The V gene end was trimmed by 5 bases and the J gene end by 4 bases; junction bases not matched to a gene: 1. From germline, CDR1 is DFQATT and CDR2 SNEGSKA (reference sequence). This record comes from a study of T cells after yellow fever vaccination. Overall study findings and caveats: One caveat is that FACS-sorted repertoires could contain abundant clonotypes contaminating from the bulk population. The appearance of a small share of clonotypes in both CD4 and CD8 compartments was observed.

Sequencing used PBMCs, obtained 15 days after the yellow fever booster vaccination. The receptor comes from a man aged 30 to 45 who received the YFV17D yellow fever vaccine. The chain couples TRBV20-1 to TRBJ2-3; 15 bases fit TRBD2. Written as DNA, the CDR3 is TGCAGTGCTGGGACTAGCGGGAGGTCAGATACGCAGTATTTT. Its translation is CSAGTSGRSDTQYF.